This T cell receptor (beta chain) was recovered during a study of T-cell reconstitution after alpha-beta-depleted transplantation in children. Study observations and caveats: Recipient T cells and thymic progenitors that survived gave rise to the high TCRbeta diversity observed at day 60 in some patients. Roughly two months post-transplant, alpha-beta T cells reportedly originated from several hundred graft clones that had expanded. After one year, T-cell counts and TCRbeta diversity mostly came from new T cells.

TCRbeta library construction was performed incorporating unique molecular identifiers. Via MiXCR, TCRdb re-called the PCR reads, giving one row per CDR3 protein. The data hold a few hundred thousand distinct CDR3 sequences, with 43% observed a single time. This clonotype was observed at least ten times. The antigen is undetermined. The clonotype originates from a girl between 2 and 10 years old with aplastic anemia, due to receive a stem cell transplant. The material sequenced was PBMCs, taken before TCRalphabeta/CD19-depleted stem cell transplant.

CDR3 in DNA: TGTGCCAGCAGTTTGGACCCGGGGGGTTATAATTCACCCCTCCACTTT. This codes for CASSLDPGGYNSPLHF. The chain recombines TRBV12-3 or TRBV12-4 with TRBJ1-6; D may be TRBD1 (5 bases). V was trimmed by 3 bases and J by 4 bases, leaving 13 bases between them. CDR3 size: 16 residues.